What follows describes a single T cell receptor (beta chain). The entry originates in a study of blood T cell repertoires in COVID-19. Study-wide context: COVID-19 samples collected from the United States, Italy and Spain covered acute and convalescent phases. T cells, B-cell-depleted T cells, or PBMCs provided the cDNA or gDNA that served as material.

Ages ranged from about 18 to 90 years, with residence in 24 US areas. The V gene end was trimmed by 5 bases and the J gene end by 6 bases; junction bases not matched to a gene: 2. The CDR3 is 14 residues long. Germline CDR1 and CDR2: LGHDT and YNNKEL (reference sequence). The method was immunoSEQ multiplex PCR; TCRdb's version includes in-frame clones alone and lacks a portion of them. The data show some 160,000 clones, over 80% seen once. The sequence was obtained from a woman in her thirties or forties who had recovered from COVID-19. Sample: PBMCs or T cells enriched from blood (not recorded which). The chain uses TRBV3-1 (or the pseudogene TRBV3-2) and TRBJ1-6; 9 bases are shared with TRBD1. The chain's CDR3 is CASSEQGANSPLHF. CDR3 bases: TGTGCCAGCAGCGAACAGGGGGCTAATTCACCCCTCCACTTT.